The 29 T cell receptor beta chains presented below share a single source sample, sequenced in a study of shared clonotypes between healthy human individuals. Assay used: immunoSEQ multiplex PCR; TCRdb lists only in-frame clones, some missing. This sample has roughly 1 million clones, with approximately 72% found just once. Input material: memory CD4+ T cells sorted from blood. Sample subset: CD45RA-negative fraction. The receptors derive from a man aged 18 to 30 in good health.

CDR3 protein: CASSPPILQRESPYEQYF. CDR3 coding DNA: TGTGCCAGCTCACCACCAATCCTTCAGCGGGAGAGCCCTTACGAGCAGTACTTC. The chain combines TRBV18 with TRBJ2-7, with 8 bases that match TRBD2. The CDR3 covers 18 residues. Unmatched junction bases numbered 14, after V lost 0 bases and J lost 4 bases. Germline V lookup: CDR1 KGHSH, CDR2 LQKENI. Combining the CDR3 with reference TRBV18 and TRBJ2-7 gives the whole variable domain NAGVMQNPRHLVRRRGQEARLRCSPMKGHSHVYWYRQLPEEGLKFMVYLQKENIIDESGMPKERFSAEFPKEGPSILRIQQVVRGDSAAYFCASSPPILQRESPYEQYFGPGTRLTVT.

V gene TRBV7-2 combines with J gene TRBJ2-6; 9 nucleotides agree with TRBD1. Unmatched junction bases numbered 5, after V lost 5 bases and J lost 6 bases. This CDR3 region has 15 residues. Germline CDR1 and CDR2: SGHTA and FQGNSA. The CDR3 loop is CASSRDRGEANVLTF. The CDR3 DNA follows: TGTGCCAGCAGCCGCGACAGGGGGGAGGCCAACGTCCTGACTTTC.

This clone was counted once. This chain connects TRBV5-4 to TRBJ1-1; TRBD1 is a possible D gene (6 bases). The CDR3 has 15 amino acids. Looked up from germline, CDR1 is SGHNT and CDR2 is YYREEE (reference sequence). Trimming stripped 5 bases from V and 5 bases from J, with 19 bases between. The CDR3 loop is CASRYLSGAETEAFF. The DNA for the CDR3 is TGTGCCAGCAGGTACCTTTCAGGGGCTGAAACTGAAGCTTTCTTT.

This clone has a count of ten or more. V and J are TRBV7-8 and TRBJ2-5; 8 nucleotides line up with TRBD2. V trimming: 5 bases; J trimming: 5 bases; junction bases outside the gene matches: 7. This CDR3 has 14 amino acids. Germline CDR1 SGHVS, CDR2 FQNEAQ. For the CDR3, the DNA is TGTGCCAGCAGCCCCAGCGGGAGAGGTGAGACCCAGTACTTC. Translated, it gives CASSPSGRGETQYF.

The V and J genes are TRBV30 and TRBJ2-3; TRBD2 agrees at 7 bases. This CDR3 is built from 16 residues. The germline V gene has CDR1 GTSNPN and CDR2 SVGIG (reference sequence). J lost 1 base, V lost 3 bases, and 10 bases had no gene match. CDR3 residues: CAWSLTRSGGTDTQYF. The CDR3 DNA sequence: TGTGCCTGGAGCCTGACGAGGAGCGGGGGCACAGATACGCAGTATTTT.

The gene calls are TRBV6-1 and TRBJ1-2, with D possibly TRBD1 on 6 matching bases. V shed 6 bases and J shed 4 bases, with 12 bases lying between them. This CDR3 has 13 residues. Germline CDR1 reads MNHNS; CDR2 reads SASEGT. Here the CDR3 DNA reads TGTGCCAGCAGCCCGGACAGCTTCTATGGCTACACCTTC. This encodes CASSPDSFYGYTF.

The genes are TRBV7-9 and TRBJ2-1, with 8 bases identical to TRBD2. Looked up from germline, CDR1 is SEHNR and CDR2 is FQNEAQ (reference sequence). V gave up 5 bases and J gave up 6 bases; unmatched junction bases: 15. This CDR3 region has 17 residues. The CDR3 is CASSDQAGAGAGNEQFF. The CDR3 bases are TGTGCCAGCAGCGATCAAGCTGGAGCGGGGGCAGGCAATGAGCAGTTCTTC.

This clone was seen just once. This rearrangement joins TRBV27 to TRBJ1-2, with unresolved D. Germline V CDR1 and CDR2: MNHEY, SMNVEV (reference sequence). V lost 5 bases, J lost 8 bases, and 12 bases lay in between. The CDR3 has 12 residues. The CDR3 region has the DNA TGTGCCAGCAGTCCCCCGGGTGGGGGCTACACCTTC. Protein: CASSPPGGGYTF.

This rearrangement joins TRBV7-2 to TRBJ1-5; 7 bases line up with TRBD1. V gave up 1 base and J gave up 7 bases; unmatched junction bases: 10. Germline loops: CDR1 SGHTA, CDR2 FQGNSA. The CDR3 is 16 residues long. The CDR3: CASSLGHRGALQPQHF. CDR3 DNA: TGTGCCAGCAGCTTAGGGCACAGGGGCGCTTTACAGCCCCAGCATTTT.

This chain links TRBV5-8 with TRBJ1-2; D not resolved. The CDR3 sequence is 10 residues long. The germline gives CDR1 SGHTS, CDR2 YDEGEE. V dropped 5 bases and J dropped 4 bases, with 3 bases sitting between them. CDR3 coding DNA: TGTGCCAGCAGAACCTATGGCTACACCTTC. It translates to CASRTYGYTF.

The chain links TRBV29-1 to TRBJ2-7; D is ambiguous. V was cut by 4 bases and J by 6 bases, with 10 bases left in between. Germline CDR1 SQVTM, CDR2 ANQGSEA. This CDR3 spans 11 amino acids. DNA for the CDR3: TGCAGCGTTGGGAGTCACGGCGAGCAGTACTTC. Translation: CSVGSHGEQYF.

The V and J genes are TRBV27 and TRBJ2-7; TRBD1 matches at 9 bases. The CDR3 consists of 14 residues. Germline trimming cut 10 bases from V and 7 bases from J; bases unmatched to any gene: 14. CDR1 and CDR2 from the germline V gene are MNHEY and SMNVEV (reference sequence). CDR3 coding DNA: TGTGCCACCAAATTGACAGGGGGGCAGGGGGAGCAGTACTTC. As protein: CATKLTGGQGEQYF.

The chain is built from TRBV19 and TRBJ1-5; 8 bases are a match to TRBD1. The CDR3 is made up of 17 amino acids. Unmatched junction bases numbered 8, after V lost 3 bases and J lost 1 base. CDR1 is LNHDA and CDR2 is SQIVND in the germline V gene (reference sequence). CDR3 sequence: CASSIWTGKGSNQPQHF. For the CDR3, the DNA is TGTGCCAGTAGTATCTGGACAGGGAAAGGCAGCAATCAGCCCCAGCATTTT.

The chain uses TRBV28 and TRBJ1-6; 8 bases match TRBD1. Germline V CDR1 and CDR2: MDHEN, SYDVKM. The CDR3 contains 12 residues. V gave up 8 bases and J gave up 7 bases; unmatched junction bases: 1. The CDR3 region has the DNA TGTGCCAGCCGGACAGGGAATTCACCCCTCCACTTT. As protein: CASRTGNSPLHF.

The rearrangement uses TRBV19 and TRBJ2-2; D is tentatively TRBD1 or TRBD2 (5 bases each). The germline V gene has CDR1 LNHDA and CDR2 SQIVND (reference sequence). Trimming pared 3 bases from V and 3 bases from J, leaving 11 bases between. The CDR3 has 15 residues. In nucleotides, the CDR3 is TGTGCCAGTAGTATCCGGGACCTCGACACCGGGGAGCTGTTTTTT. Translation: CASSIRDLDTGELFF. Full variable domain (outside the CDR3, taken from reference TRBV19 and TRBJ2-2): DGGITQSPKYLFRKEGQNVTLSCEQNLNHDAMYWYRQDPGQGLRLIYYSQIVNDFQKGDIAEGYSVSREKKESFPLTVTSAQKNPTAFYLCASSIRDLDTGELFFGEGSRLTVL.

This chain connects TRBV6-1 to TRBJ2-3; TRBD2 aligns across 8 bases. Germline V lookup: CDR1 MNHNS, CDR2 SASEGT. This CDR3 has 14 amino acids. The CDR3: CVARRGDPTDTQYF. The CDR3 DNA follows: TGTGTCGCACGGCGGGGGGACCCCACAGATACGCAGTATTTT.

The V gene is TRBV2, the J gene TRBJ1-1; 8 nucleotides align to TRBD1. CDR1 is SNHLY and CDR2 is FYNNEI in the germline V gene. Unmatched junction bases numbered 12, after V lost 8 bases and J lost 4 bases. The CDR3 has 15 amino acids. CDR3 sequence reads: CASQYQTGAGTEAFF. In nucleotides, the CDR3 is TGTGCCAGCCAATATCAGACAGGGGCAGGCACTGAAGCTTTCTTT.

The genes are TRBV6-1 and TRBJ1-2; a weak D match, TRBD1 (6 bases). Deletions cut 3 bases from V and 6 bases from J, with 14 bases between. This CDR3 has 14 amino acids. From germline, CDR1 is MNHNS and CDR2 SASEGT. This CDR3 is CASSEFQGLDGYTF. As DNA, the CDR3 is TGTGCCAGCAGTGAGTTTCAGGGGCTGGATGGCTACACCTTC.

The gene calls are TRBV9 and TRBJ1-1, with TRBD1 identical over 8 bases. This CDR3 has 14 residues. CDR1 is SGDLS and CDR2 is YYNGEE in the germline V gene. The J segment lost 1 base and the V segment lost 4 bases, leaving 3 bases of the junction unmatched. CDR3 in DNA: TGTGCCAGCAGCAAGACAGGGGAGAACACTGAAGCTTTCTTT. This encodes CASSKTGENTEAFF. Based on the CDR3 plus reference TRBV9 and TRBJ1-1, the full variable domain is DSGVTQTPKHLITATGQRVTLRCSPRSGDLSVYWYQQSLDQGLQFLIQYYNGEERAKGNILERFSAQQFPDLHSELNLSSLELGDSALYFCASSKTGENTEAFFGQGTRLTVV.

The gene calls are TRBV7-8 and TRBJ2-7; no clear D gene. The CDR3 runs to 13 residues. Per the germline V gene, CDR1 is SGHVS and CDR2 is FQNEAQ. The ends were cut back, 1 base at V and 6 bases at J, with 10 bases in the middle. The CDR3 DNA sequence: TGTGCCAGCAGCTTAGGTCAGAGCTCCGAGCAGTACTTC. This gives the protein CASSLGQSSEQYF.

CDR3 sequence: CASRGGPEGAYEQYF. The CDR3 DNA follows: TGTGCCAGCAGAGGGGGTCCCGAAGGGGCCTACGAGCAGTACTTC. The rearrangement joins TRBV6-6 to TRBJ2-7; TRBD1 might be the D (6 bases). Trimming stripped 6 bases from V and 2 bases from J, with 17 bases between. This CDR3 contains 15 residues. Germline V gives CDR1 MNHNY, CDR2 SVGAGI (reference sequence).

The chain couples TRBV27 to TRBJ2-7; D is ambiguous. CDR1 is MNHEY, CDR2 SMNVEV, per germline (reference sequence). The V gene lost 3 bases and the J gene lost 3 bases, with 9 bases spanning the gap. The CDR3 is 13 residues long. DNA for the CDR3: TGTGCCAGCAGTTTGACTCTTCACTACGAGCAGTACTTC. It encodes CASSLTLHYEQYF.

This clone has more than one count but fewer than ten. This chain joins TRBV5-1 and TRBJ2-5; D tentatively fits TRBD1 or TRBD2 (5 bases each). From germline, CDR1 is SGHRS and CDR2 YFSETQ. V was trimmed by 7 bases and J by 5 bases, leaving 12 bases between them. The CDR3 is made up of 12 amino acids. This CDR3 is CASARDGETQYF. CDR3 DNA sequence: TGCGCCAGCGCACGGGACGGGGAGACCCAGTACTTC.

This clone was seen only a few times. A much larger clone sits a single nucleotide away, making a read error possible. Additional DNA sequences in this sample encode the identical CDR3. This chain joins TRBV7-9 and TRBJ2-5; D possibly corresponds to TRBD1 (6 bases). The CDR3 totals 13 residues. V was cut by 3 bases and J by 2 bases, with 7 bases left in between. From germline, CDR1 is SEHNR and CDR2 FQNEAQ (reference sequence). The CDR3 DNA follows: TGTGCCAGCAGCTTCGGACAGCAAGAGACCCAGTACTTC. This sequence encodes CASSFGQQETQYF.

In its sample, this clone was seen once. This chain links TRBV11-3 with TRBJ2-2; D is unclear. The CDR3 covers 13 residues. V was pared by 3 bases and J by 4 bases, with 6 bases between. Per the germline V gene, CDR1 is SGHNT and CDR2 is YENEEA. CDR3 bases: TGTGCCAGCAGCTTGGAATTCACCGGGGAGCTGTTTTTT. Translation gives CASSLEFTGELFF.

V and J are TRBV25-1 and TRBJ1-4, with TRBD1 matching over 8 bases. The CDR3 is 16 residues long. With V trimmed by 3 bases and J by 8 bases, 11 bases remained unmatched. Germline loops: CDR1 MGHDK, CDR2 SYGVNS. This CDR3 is CASSDRGRQWKEKLFF. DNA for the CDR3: TGTGCCAGCAGTGACAGGGGGCGGCAATGGAAAGAAAAACTGTTTTTT.

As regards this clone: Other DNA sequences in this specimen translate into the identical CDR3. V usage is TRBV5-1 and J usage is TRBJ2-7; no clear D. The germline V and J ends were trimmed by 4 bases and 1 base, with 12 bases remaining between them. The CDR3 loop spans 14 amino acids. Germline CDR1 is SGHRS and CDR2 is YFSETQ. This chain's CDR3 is CASSLSWGSYEQYF. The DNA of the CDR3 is TGCGCCAGCAGCCTAAGTTGGGGATCCTACGAGCAGTACTTC. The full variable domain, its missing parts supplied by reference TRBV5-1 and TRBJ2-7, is KAGVTQTPRYLIKTRGQQVTLSCSPISGHRSVSWYQQTPGQGLQFLFEYFSETQRNKGNFPGRFSGRQFSNSRSEMNVSTLELGDSALYLCASSLSWGSYEQYFGPGTRLTVT.

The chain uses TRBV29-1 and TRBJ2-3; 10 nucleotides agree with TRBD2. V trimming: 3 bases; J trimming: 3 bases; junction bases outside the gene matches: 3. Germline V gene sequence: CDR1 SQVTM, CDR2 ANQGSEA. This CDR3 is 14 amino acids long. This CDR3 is CSVDPSGSTDTQYF. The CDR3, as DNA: TGCAGCGTTGACCCTAGCGGGAGTACAGATACGCAGTATTTT.

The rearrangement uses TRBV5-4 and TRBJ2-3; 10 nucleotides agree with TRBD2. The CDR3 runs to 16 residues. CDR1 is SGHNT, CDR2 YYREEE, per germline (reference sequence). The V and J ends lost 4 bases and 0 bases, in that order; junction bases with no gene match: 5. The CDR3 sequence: CASSGRTSGSTDTQYF. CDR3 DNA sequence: TGTGCCAGCAGCGGTCGGACTAGCGGAAGCACAGATACGCAGTATTTT.